The 5 T cell receptor beta chains given below trace back to one sample, sequenced in a study of radiation and T cells in renal cell carcinoma (dated by TCRdb to 2019 to 2021). This sample's time point label indicates: blood 2 weeks post-SBRT. The treatment or condition label, as the study defines it: 15 Gy SBRT to primary tumor, nephrectomy 4 weeks later. Receptor amplification or capture employed the immunoSEQ multiplex PCR assay. Sourced from immuneACCESS, this table was stored by TCRdb with only in-frame sequences that have V and J called. A share of the clones is absent; for the studies checked, an unresolved V gene accounts for under half, and the remainder has no known explanation. In all, the sample holds about 26,000 clones, and approximately 81% of those were seen once. Clones ranked in the top ten supply approximately 31% of the sample. This specimen consisted of blood, obtained from a patient whose treatment included radiotherapy and nephrectomy. These TCRs come from a man aged 55 to 69 with renal cell carcinoma.

CDR3 DNA sequence: TGTGCCAGCAGCCAGACAGCGGGGAACACTGAAGCTTTCTTT. Amino acid sequence: CASSQTAGNTEAFF. The V call is TRBV2, the J call TRBJ1-1, with D perhaps matching TRBD1 (5 bases). CDR1 is SNHLY and CDR2 is FYNNEI in the germline V gene. V lost 6 bases and J 1 base, leaving 12 bases between the germline ends. The CDR3 has 14 residues.

The genes are TRBV4-1 and TRBJ2-7, with D possibly being TRBD1 or TRBD2 (5 bases each). Per germline, CDR1 MGHRA and CDR2 YSYEKL. CDR3 length: 15 residues. With 6 bases removed from V and 7 bases from J, the gap between germline ends came to 22 bases. CDR3 amino acids: CASRLGVGEIGEQYF. The CDR3 DNA reads TGCGCCAGCAGACTAGGGGTGGGAGAAATAGGGGAGCAGTACTTC.

The CDR3 protein is CASSLGAYNEQFF. CDR3 coding DNA: TGTGCCAGCAGCTTGGGAGCCTACAATGAGCAGTTCTTC. The V call is TRBV5-6, the J call TRBJ2-1; D is ambiguous. The length of the CDR3 is 13 residues. V was cut by 0 bases and J by 2 bases, with 3 bases left in between. Per the germline V gene, CDR1 is SGHDT and CDR2 is YYEEEE.

In DNA, the CDR3 is TGTGCCAGCAGCTTGGGACAGGGGCTATCCACGAGCAGATACGAGCAGTACTTC. It specifies CASSLGQGLSTSRYEQYF. This rearrangement joins TRBV7-9 to TRBJ2-7; TRBD1 matches at 10 bases. Unmatched junction bases numbered 15, after V lost 3 bases and J lost 4 bases. Germline assignment: CDR1 SEHNR and CDR2 FQNEAQ (reference sequence). CDR3 size: 18 residues.

J is TRBJ2-7 and V is TRBV30; D is possibly TRBD2 (5 bases). Per germline, CDR1 GTSNPN and CDR2 SVGIG (reference sequence). Trimming stripped 1 base from V and 5 bases from J, with 6 bases between. CDR3 length equals 11 residues. The CDR3 reads CAWSGRNEQYF. The CDR3 DNA follows: TGTGCCTGGAGTGGGAGGAACGAGCAGTACTTC.